This T cell receptor beta chain was captured in a study of blood T cells in healthy people across ages. This CDR3 is 15 amino acids long. The germline V gene has CDR1 LGHNA and CDR2 YSLEER. Trimming cost V 0 bases and J 8 bases, with 16 bases left between them. Using a J-beta primer mix together with a sample-barcoded 5' primer, a second PCR was run for about 6 to 12 cycles. TCRdb used MiXCR to reprocess the 5' RACE reads, holding one entry per CDR3 protein. The top ten hold roughly 31% of the sample, which has roughly 700,000 distinct CDR3 sequences, around 48% seen once. Sequencing was done on a sample of blood. This sequence originates from a woman aged 55-69 years in good health. The rearrangement joins TRBV4-3 to TRBJ1-2; weak D call: TRBD1 (5 bases). The CDR3 coding sequence is TGCGCCAGCAGCCAAGATCGAACAGGACCTGGGGGCTACACCTTC. This encodes CASSQDRTGPGGYTF.